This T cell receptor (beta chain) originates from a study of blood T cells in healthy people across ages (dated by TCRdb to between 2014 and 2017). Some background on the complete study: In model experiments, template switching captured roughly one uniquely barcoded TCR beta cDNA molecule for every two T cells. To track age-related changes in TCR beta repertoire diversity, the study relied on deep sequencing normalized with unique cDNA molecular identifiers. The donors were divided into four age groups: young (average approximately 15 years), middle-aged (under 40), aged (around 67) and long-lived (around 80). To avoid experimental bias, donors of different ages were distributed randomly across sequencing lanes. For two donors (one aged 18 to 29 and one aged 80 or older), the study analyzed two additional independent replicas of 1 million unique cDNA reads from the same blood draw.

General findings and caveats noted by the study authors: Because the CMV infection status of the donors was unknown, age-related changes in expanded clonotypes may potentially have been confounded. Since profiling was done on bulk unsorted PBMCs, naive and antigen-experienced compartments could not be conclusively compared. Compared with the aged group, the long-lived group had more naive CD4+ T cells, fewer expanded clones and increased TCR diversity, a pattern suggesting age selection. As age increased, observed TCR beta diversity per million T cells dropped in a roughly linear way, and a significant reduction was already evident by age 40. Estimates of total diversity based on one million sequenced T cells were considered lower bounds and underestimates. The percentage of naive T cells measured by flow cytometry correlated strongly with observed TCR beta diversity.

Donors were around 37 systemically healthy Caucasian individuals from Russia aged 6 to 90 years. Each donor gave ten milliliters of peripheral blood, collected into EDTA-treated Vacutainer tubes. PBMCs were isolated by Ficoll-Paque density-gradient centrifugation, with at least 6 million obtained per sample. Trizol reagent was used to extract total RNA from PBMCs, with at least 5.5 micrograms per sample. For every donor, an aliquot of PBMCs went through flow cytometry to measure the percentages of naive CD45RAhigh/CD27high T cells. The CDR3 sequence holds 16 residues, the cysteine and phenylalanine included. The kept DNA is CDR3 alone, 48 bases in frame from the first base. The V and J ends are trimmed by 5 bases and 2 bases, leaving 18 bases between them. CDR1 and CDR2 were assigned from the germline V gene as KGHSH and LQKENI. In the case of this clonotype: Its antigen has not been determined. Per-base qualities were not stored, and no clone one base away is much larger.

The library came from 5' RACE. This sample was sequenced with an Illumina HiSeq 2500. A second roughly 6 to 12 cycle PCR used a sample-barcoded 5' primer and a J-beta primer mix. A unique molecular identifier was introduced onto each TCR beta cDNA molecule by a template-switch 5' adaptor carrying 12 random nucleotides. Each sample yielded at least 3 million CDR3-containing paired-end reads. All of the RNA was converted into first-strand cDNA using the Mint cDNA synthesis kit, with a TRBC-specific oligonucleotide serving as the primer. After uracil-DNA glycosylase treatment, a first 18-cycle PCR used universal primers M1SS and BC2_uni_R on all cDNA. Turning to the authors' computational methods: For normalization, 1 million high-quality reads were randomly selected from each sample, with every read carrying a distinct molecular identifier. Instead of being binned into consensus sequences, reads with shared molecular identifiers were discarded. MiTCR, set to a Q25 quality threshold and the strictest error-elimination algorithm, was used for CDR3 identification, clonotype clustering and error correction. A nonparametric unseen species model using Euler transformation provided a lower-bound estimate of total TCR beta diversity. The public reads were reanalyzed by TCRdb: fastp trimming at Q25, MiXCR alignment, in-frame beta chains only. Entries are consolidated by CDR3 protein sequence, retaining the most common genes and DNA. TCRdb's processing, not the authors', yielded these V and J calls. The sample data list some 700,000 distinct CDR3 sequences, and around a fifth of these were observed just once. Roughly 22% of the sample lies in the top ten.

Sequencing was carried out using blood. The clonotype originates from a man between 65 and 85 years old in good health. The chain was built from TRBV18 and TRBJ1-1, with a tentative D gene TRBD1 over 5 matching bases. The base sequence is TGTGCCAGCTCAAAAGGGCTCGGGGCCTTAAACACTGAAGCTTTCTTT. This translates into CASSKGLGALNTEAFF.